The rows below give T cell receptor beta chains drawn from one sample of a study of blood T cell repertoires in COVID-19. This table comes from immunoSEQ multiplex PCR, and its TCRdb copy is limited to in-frame clones, with some not included. The sample has 80,000 or so clones; 70% to 90% are singletons. Sequencing was carried out using peripheral blood. The receptors here all came from a human donor in a cohort sampled during active COVID-19. Each CDR3 is given with its conserved first and last residue. D genes are given only for firm matches. Part of the rows lack a size; the others show once, few, many or a class for expanded clones.

CASRPFAGGSYEQYF	TGTGCCAGCAGACCTTTTGCGGGGGGCTCCTACGAGCAGTACTTC	TRBV6-2/TRBV6-3	TRBJ2-7	-	TRBD2
CASSVGPVSGNQPQHF	TGTGCCAGCAGCGTAGGTCCGGTTAGCGGCAATCAGCCCCAGCATTTT	TRBV9	TRBJ1-5	-	-
CASSKEAGGVKTQYF	TGTGCCAGCAGCAAAGAGGCAGGGGGCGTAAAGACCCAGTACTTC	TRBV7-9	TRBJ2-5	-	TRBD1
CASNAQLGGWRTEAFF	TGTGCCAGCAATGCACAACTCGGAGGTTGGAGGACTGAAGCTTTCTTT	TRBV2	TRBJ1-1	-	-
CASSLRPGTTNEKLFF	TGTGCCAGCAGCTTAAGGCCGGGGACAACTAATGAAAAACTGTTTTTT	TRBV7-2	TRBJ1-4	-	-
CASSTPGSGNTIYF	TGTGCCAGCAGCACGCCGGGGTCTGGAAACACCATATATTTT	TRBV2	TRBJ1-3	-	-
CASSQERYTEAFF	TGTGCCAGCAGCCAAGAACGGTACACTGAAGCTTTCTTT	TRBV4-2	TRBJ1-1	-	-
CASTYSIGQSYYGYTF	TGTGCCAGCACCTACTCCATTGGACAGTCGTACTATGGCTACACCTTC	TRBV6-7	TRBJ1-2	-	-
CASSLEGVKNIQYF	TGCGCCAGCAGCTTGGAAGGGGTCAAAAACATTCAGTACTTC	TRBV5-1	TRBJ2-4	-	-
CASRGQINEKLFF	TGTGCCAGCAGGGGACAGATAAATGAAAAACTGTTTTTT	TRBV3-1/TRBV3-2	TRBJ1-4	-	TRBD1
CASSQGLGSYEQYF	TGTGCCAGCAGCCAAGGACTCGGCAGCTACGAGCAGTACTTC	TRBV4-2	TRBJ2-7	-	-
CASSLGQAANYGYTF	TGTGCCAGCAGCTTAGGACAGGCAGCTAACTATGGCTACACCTTC	TRBV7-9	TRBJ1-2	-	-
CASTIGGTSRNEQFF	TGTGCCAGCACCATAGGGGGGACTAGCAGAAATGAGCAGTTCTTC	TRBV6-5	TRBJ2-1	-	TRBD2
CASSESGTADTGELFF	TGTGCCAGCAGTGAATCCGGGACAGCGGACACCGGGGAGCTGTTTTTT	TRBV6-1	TRBJ2-2	-	TRBD1
CASSSPPGWDTEAFF	TGTGCCAGCAGCTCACCTCCGGGGTGGGACACTGAAGCTTTCTTT	TRBV5-4	TRBJ1-1	once	-
CASSLGQPGAFRDEQYF	TGTGCCAGCAGTTTGGGGCAGCCTGGGGCATTTCGGGACGAGCAGTACTTC	TRBV28	TRBJ2-7	few	-